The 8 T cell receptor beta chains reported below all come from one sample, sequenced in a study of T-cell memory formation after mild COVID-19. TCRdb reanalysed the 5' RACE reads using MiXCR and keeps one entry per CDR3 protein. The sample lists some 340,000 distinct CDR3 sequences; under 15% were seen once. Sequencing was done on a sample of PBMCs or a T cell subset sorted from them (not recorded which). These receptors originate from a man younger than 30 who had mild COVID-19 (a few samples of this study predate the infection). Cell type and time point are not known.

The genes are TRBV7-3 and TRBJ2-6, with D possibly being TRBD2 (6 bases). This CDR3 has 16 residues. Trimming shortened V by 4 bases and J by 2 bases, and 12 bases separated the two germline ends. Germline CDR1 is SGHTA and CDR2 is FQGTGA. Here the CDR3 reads CASSSTGGTGANVLTF. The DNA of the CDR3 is TGTGCCAGCAGCTCGACCGGGGGTACTGGGGCCAACGTCCTGACTTTC. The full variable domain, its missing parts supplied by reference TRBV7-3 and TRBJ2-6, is GAGVSQTPSNKVTEKGKYVELRCDPISGHTALYWYRQSLGQGPEFLIYFQGTGAADDSGLPNDRFFAVRPEGSVSTLKIQRTERGDSAVYLCASSSTGGTGANVLTFGAGSRLTVL.

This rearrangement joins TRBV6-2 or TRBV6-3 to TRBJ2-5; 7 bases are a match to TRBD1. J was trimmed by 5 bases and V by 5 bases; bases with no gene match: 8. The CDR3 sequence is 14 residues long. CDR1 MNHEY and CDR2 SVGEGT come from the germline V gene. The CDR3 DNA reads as TGTGCCAGCAGTCCTTGGGGACAGTCGGAGACCCAGTACTTC. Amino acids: CASSPWGQSETQYF.

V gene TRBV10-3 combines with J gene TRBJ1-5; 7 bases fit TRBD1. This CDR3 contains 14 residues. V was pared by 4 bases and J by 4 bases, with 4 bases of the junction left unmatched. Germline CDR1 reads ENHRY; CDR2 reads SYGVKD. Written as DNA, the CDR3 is TGTGCCATCAGTGCGGGGACAGTTAATCAGCCCCAGCATTTT. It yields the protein CAISAGTVNQPQHF.

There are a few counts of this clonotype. CDR3 protein: CASSLLRGGADTQYF. CDR3 coding DNA: TGTGCCAGCAGTTTATTGCGGGGGGGTGCAGATACGCAGTATTTT. The rearrangement joins TRBV28 to TRBJ2-3; 9 bases agree with TRBD2. V trimming: 1 base; J trimming: 4 bases; junction bases outside the gene matches: 3. The CDR3 loop spans 15 amino acids. The germline V gene encodes CDR1 MDHEN and CDR2 SYDVKM.

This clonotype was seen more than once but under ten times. CDR3 DNA: TGTGCCAGCAGCGCCCGACTAGCGGGGGAAAAGTCTGAGCAGTTCTTC. This gives the protein CASSARLAGEKSEQFF. The chain joins TRBV7-3 to TRBJ2-1; 12 nucleotides agree with TRBD2. This CDR3 contains 16 residues. The J segment lost 9 bases and the V segment lost 5 bases, leaving 11 bases of the junction unmatched. Per the germline V gene, CDR1 is SGHTA and CDR2 is FQGTGA.

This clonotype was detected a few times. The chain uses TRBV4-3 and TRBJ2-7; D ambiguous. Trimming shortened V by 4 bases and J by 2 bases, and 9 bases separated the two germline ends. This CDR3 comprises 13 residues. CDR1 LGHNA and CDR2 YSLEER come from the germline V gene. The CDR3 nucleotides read TGCGCCAGCAGCCCGGGCCTAGCCTACGAGCAGTACTTC. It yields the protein CASSPGLAYEQYF.

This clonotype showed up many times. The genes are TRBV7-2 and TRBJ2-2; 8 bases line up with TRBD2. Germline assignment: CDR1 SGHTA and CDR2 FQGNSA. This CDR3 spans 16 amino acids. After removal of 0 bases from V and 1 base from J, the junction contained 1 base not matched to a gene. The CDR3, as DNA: TGTGCCAGCAGCTTAGCCCTAGCGGGGAACACCGGGGAGCTGTTTTTT. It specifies CASSLALAGNTGELFF.

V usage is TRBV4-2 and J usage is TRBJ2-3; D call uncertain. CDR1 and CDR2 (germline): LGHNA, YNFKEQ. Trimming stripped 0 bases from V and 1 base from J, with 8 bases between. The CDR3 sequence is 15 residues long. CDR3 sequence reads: CASSQEERRTDTQYF. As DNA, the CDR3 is TGTGCCAGCAGCCAAGAGGAGCGCCGCACAGATACGCAGTATTTT.